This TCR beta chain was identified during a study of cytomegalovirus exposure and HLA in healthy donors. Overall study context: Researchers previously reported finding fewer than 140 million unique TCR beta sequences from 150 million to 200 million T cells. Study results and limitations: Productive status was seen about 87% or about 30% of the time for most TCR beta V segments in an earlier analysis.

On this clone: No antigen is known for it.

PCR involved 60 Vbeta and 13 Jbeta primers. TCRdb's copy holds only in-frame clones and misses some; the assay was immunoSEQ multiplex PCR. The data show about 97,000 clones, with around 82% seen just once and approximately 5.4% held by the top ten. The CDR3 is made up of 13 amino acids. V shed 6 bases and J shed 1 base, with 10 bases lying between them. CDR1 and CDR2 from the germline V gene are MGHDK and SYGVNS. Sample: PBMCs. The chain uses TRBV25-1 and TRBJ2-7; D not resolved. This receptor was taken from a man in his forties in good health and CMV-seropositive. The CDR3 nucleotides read TGTGCCAGCAGAGAAACAGTATCCTACGAGCAGTACTTC. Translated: CASRETVSYEQYF.